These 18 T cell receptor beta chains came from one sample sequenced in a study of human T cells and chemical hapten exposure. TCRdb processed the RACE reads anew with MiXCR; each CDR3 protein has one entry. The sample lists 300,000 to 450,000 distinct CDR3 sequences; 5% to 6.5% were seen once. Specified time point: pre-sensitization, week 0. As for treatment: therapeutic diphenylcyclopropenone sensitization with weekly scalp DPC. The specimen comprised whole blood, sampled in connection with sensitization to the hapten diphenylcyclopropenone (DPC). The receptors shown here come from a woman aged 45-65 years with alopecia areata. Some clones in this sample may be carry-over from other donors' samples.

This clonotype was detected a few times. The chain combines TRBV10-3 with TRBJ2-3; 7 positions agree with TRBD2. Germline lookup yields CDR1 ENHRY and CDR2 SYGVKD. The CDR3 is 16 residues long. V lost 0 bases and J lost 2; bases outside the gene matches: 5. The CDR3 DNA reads TGTGCCATCAGTGAGTCGGGAGGGGTGATCACAGATACGCAGTATTTT. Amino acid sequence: CAISESGGVITDTQYF.

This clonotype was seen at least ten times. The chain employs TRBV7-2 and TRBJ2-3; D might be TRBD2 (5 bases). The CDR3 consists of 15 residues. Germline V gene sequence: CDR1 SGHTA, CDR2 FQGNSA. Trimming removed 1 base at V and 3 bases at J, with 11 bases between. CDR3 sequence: CASSLVGVRTDTQYF. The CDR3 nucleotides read TGTGCCAGCAGCTTAGTGGGAGTAAGGACAGATACGCAGTATTTT.

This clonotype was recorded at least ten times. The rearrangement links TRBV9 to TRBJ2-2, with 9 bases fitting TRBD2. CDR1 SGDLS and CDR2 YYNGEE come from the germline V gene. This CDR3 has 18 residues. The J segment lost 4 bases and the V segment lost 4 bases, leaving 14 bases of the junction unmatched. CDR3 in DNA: TGTGCCAGCAGCTTAGGGGCTAGCGGGACCCCGGGCACCGGGGAGCTGTTTTTT. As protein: CASSLGASGTPGTGELFF.

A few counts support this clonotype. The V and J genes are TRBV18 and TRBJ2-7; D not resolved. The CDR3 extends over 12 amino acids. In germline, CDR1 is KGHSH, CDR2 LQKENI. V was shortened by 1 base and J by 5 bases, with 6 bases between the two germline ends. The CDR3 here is CASSPLRDEQYF. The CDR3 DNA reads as TGTGCCAGCTCACCACTCCGGGACGAGCAGTACTTC.

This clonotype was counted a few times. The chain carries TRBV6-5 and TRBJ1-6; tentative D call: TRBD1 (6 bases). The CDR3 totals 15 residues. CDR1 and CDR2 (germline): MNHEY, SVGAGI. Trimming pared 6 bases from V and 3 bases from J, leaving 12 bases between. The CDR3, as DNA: TGTGCCAGCAGCCGAAACAGGGACTATAATTCACCCCTCCACTTT. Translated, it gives CASSRNRDYNSPLHF.

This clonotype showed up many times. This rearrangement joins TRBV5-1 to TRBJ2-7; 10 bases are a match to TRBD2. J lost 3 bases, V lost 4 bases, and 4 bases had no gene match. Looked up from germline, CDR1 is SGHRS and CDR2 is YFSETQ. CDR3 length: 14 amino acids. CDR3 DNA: TGCGCCAGCAGCGACCGACTAGCGGGCTACGAGCAGTACTTC. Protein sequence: CASSDRLAGYEQYF.

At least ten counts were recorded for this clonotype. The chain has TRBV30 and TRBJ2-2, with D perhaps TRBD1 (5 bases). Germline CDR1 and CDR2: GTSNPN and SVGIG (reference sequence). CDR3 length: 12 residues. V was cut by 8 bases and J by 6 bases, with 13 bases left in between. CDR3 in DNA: TGTGCCAGGGGTGAAGGTGCCGGGGAGCTGTTTTTT. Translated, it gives CARGEGAGELFF.

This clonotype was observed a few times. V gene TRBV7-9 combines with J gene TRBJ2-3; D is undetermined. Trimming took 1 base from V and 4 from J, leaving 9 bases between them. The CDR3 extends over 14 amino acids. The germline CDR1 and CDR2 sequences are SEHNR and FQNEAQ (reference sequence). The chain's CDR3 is CASSLEAAADTQYF. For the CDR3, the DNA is TGTGCCAGCAGCTTAGAGGCTGCGGCAGATACGCAGTATTTT.

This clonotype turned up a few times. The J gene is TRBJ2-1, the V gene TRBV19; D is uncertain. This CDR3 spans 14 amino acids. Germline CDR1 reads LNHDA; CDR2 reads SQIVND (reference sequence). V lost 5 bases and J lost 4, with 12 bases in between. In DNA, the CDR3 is TGTGCCAGTAGTCGACCCGAGGTTTACAATGAGCAGTTCTTC. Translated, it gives CASSRPEVYNEQFF.

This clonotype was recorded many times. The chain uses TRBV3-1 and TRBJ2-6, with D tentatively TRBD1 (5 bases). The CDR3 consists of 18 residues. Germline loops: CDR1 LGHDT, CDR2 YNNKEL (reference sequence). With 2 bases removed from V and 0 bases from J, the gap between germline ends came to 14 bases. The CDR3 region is CASSQLRQSISGANVLTF. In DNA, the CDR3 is TGTGCCAGCAGCCAACTCAGACAGTCTATCTCTGGGGCCAACGTCCTGACTTTC. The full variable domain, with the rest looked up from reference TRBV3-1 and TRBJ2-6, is DTAVSQTPKYLVTQMGNDKSIKCEQNLGHDTMYWYKQDSKKFLKIMFSYNNKELIINETVPNRFSPKSPDKAHLNLHINSLELGDSAVYFCASSQLRQSISGANVLTFGAGSRLTVL.

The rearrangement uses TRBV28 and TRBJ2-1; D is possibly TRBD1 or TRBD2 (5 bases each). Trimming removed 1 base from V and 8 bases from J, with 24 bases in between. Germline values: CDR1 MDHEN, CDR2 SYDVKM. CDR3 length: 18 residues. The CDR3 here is CASSLSTFRDRIGDEQFF. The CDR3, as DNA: TGTGCCAGCAGTTTATCAACTTTTCGGGACCGGATCGGTGATGAGCAGTTCTTC.

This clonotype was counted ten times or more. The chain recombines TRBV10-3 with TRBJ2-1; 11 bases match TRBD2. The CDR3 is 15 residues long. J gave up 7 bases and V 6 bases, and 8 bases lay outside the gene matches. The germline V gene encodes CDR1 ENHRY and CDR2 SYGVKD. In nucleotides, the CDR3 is TGTGCCATCAGCGCCACTAGCGGGGGACGGAATGAGCAGTTCTTC. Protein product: CAISATSGGRNEQFF.

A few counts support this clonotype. CDR3 loop: CATSREMAYNSPLHF. For the CDR3, the DNA is TGTGCCACCAGCAGAGAAATGGCCTATAATTCACCCCTCCACTTT. V is TRBV15 and J is TRBJ1-6; D ambiguous. This CDR3 spans 15 amino acids. V was clipped by 0 bases and J by 2 bases, with 5 bases between them. The germline V gene has CDR1 LNHNV and CDR2 YYDKDF (reference sequence).

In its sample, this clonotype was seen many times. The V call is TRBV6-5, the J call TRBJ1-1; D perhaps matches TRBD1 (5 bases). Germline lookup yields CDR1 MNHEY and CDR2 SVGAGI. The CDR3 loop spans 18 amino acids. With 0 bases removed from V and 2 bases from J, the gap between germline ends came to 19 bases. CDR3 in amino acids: CASSYSKTRAVLNTEAFF. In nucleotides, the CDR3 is TGTGCCAGCAGTTACTCGAAAACCAGGGCCGTACTTAACACTGAAGCTTTCTTT.

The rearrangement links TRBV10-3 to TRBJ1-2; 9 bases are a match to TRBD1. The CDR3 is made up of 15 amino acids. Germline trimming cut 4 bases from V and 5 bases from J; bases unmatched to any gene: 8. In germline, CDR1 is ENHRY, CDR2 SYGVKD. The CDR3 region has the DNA TGTGCCATCAGTGGACCGGGACAGGGTCCGTATGGCTACACCTTC. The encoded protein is CAISGPGQGPYGYTF.

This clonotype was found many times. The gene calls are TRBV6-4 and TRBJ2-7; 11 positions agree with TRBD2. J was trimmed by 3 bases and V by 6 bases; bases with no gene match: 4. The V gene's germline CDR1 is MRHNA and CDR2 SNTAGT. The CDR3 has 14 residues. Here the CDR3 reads CASSRLAGHYEQYF. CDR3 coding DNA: TGTGCCAGCAGCAGACTAGCGGGGCACTACGAGCAGTACTTC.

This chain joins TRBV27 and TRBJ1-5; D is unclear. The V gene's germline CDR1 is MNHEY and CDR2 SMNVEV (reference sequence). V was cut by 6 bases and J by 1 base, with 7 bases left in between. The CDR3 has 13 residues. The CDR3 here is CASRAYSNQPQHF. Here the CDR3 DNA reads TGTGCCAGCAGGGCATACAGCAATCAGCCCCAGCATTTT.

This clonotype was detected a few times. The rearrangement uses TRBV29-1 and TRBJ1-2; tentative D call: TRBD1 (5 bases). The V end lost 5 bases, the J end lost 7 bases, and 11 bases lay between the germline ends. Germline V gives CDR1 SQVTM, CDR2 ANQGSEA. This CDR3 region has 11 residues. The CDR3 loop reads CSVKRGPGYTF. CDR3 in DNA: TGCAGCGTTAAGAGGGGTCCTGGCTACACCTTC.